Following are 6 T cell receptor beta chains from one sample sequenced in a study of blood T cells in healthy people across ages. A J-beta primer mix and a sample-barcoded 5' primer were used in a second PCR of about 6 to 12 cycles. From the 5' RACE reads, TCRdb called clonotypes with MiXCR, one entry per CDR3 protein. The sample carries about 1.8 million distinct CDR3 sequences, around half recorded once. Specimen: blood. The receptors come from a woman aged 40 to 50 in good health.

The sample holds a few counts of this clonotype. V and J are TRBV12-3 or TRBV12-4 and TRBJ1-4; tentatively, D is TRBD1 (6 bases). Trimming took off 6 bases at V and 8 bases at J, with 16 bases between the two ends. The CDR3 has 14 residues. CDR3 nucleotides: TGTGCCAGCAGGGAGACAGGCCGGGGGGAAAAACTGTTTTTT. Translating it yields CASRETGRGEKLFF.

V usage is TRBV7-9 and J usage is TRBJ1-2; possible D gene TRBD1, 6 bases. V was trimmed by 5 bases and J by 5 bases, leaving 18 bases between them. The CDR3 length is 15 residues. Per the germline V gene, CDR1 is SEHNR and CDR2 is FQNEAQ (reference sequence). DNA for the CDR3: TGTGCCAGCAGCCTCAACAGGGATGGGTTGTATGGCTACACCTTC. Translation gives CASSLNRDGLYGYTF.

This clonotype came up many times. A junction end diverges from the germline sequence, so it may reflect a read error. V and J are TRBV7-2 and TRBJ2-5; no definite D call. This CDR3 spans 14 amino acids. Germline CDR1 is SGHTA and CDR2 is FQGNSA. The CDR3 sequence is CASSLDGRGETQYF. DNA of the CDR3: TGCGCCAGCAGCTTGGACGGGCGCGGAGAGACCCAGTACTTC.

The rearrangement joins TRBV11-1 to TRBJ2-7; TRBD1 is a possible D gene (5 bases). V lost 0 bases and J lost 3, with 15 bases in between. Per the germline V gene, CDR1 is SGHAT and CDR2 is FQDESV (reference sequence). The CDR3 has 16 residues. This chain's CDR3 is CASSLAEGEGFYEQYF. The DNA of the CDR3 is TGTGCCAGCAGCTTAGCTGAAGGGGAAGGGTTCTACGAGCAGTACTTC.

This clonotype has more than one count but fewer than ten. The chain has TRBV20-1 and TRBJ1-2; D not certain. Trimming pared 0 bases from V and 0 bases from J, leaving 11 bases between. This CDR3 contains 15 residues. Germline-derived CDR1 and CDR2 are DFQATT and SNEGSKA (reference sequence). CDR3 in DNA: TGCAGTGCTAGAGATCCAACAGAGACTAACTATGGCTACACCTTC. Translated, it gives CSARDPTETNYGYTF.

The genes are TRBV20-1 and TRBJ2-1; 7 positions match TRBD2. The V gene's germline CDR1 is DFQATT and CDR2 SNEGSKA (reference sequence). This CDR3 has 11 residues. J gave up 8 bases and V 6 bases, and 4 bases lay outside the gene matches. The CDR3 region is CSARGVDEQFF. The CDR3 DNA is TGCAGTGCCCGGGGGGTCGATGAGCAGTTCTTC.